This TCR beta chain is drawn from a study of persistence of HIV-infected CD4 T cells. This CDR3 has 15 amino acids. CDR1 and CDR2 from the germline V gene are SGHRS and YFSETQ. The V and J ends lost 4 bases and 6 bases, in that order; junction bases with no gene match: 6. This nonspecific control used anti-CD3/anti-CD28 bead stimulation of CD4+ T cells. CD4+ T cells upregulating both CD40 ligand and CD69 were sorted as responding cells. CD8+ T cells were removed from PBMCs prior to stimulation. The immunoSEQ assay was version 4, run in survey mode. The assay was immunoSEQ multiplex PCR, and TCRdb's table has in-frame clones only and misses some. The sample contains about 43,000 clones, around 90% of which appear only once. Concerning this clone: The target antigen is unknown.

Source: CD4+ T cells sorted from PBMCs after roughly 17-hour stimulation, taken from a patient who received antiretroviral therapy. The receptor comes from an adult man with HIV who was CMV-seropositive. The chain links TRBV5-1 to TRBJ1-6; 8 bases agree with TRBD1. The CDR3 loop is CASSLGQGANSPLHF. The CDR3 nucleotides read TGCGCCAGCAGCCTGGGCCAGGGGGCTAATTCACCCCTCCACTTT.